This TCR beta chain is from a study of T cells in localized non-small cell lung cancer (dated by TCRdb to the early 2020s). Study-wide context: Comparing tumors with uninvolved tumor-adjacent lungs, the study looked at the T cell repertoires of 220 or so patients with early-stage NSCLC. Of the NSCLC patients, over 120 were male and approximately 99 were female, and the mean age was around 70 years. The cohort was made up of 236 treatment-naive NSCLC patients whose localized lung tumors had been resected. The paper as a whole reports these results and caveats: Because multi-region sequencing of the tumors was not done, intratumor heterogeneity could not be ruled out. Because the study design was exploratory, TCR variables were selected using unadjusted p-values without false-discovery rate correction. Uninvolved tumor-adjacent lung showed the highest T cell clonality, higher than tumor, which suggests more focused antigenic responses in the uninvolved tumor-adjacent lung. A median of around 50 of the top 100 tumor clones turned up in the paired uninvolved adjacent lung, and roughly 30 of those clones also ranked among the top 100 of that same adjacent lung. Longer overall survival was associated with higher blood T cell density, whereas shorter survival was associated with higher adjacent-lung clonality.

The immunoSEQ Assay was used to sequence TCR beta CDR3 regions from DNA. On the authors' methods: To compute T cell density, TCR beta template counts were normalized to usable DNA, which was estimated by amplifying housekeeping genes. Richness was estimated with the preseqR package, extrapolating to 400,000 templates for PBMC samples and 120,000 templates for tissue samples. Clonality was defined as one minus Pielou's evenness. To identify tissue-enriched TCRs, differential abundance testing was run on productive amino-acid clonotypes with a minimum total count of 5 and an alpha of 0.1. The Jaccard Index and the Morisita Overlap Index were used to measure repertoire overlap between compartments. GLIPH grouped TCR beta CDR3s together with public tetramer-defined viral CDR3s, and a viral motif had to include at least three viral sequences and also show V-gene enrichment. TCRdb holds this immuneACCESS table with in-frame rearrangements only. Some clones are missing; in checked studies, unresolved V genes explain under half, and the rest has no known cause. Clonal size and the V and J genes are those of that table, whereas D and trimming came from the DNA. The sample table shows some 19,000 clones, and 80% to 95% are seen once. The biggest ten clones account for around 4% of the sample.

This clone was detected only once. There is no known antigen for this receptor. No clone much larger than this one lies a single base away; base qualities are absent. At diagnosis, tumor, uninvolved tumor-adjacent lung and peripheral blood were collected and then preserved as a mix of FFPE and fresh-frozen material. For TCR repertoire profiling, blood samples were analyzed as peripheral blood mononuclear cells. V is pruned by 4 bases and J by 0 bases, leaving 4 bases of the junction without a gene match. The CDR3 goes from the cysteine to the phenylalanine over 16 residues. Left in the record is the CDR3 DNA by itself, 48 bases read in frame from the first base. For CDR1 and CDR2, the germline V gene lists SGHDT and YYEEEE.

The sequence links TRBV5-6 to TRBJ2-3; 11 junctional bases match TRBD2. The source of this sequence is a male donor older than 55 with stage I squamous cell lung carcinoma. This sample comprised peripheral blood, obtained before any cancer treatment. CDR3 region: CASSVRLAGSTDTQYF. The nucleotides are TGTGCCAGCAGCGTCAGACTAGCGGGAAGCACAGATACGCAGTATTTT.